The clone carrying this TCR beta chain has only a few counts. One entry per CDR3 protein, called by TCRdb with MiXCR from the RT-PCR reads. The sample consists of fewer than 800,000 distinct CDR3 sequences, approximately 15% of them appearing once. The V gene lost 7 bases and the J gene lost 4 bases, with 14 bases spanning the gap. The CDR3 has 14 amino acids. The germline V gene has CDR1 ENHRY and CDR2 SYGVKD. The clonotype comes from a female donor in good health, serving as a healthy control. The J gene is TRBJ1-3, the V gene TRBV10-3; D uncertain. Sequenced sample: memory CD4+ T cells from blood. The CDR3 coding sequence is TGTGCCATCAACCCCGACCTGGGAGGAAACACCATATATTTT. Protein product: CAINPDLGGNTIYF.